Listed here are 15 T cell receptor beta chains from one sample, sequenced in a study of neoadjuvant nivolumab and ipilimumab in lung cancer. Assay: immunoSEQ multiplex PCR; the TCRdb copy retains only in-frame clones and omits some. The sample has 15,000 to 20,000 clones, around three quarters seen once; the top ten hold around 7%. The input for sequencing was tumor tissue, taken after neoadjuvant nivolumab, alone or with ipilimumab, at or shortly before surgery. The source is an adult with non-small cell lung cancer.

The V call is TRBV4-1, the J call TRBJ2-3; D perhaps matches TRBD2 (6 bases). The CDR3 has 15 amino acids. Germline values: CDR1 MGHRA, CDR2 YSYEKL. With 1 base removed from V and 3 bases from J, the gap between germline ends came to 11 bases. The CDR3, as DNA: TGCGCCAGCAGCCAAGTTATGAGCGGGACAGATACGCAGTATTTT. It encodes CASSQVMSGTDTQYF.

V and J are TRBV6-1 and TRBJ2-3; TRBD2 might be the D (7 bases). V gave up 2 bases and J gave up 1 base, with 10 bases separating them. The germline gives CDR1 MNHNS, CDR2 SASEGT. The CDR3 extends over 15 amino acids. CDR3 bases: TGTGCCAGCAGTGAACGGGGGGCGGGCACAGATACGCAGTATTTT. This sequence encodes CASSERGAGTDTQYF.

As for this clone: The germline gene is not matched at one end of the junction; a read error may be the cause. The chain is built from TRBV18 and TRBJ1-2; perhaps TRBD1 as D (6 bases). In germline, CDR1 is KGHSH, CDR2 LQKENI. CDR3 size: 16 residues. The CDR3 is CAGSPEGHWSNYGYTF. The CDR3, as DNA: TGTGCCGGCTCACCGGAGGGACATTGGAGTAACTATGGCTACACCTTC.

This chain links TRBV30 with TRBJ1-4; TRBD1 aligns across 7 bases. Trimming took 3 bases from V and 6 from J; bases not matched to a gene: 7. This CDR3 is 14 amino acids long. CDR1 is GTSNPN and CDR2 is SVGIG in the germline V gene (reference sequence). The CDR3 DNA sequence: TGTGCCTGGAGGAAGACAGGGTTATATGAAAAACTGTTTTTT. This sequence encodes CAWRKTGLYEKLFF. Full variable domain (missing parts from reference TRBV30 and TRBJ1-4): SQTIHQWPATLVQPVGSPLSLECTVEGTSNPNLYWYRQAAGRGLQLLFYSVGIGQISSEVPQNLSASRPQDRQFILSSKKLLLSDSGFYLCAWRKTGLYEKLFFGSGTQLSVL.

The chain has TRBV2 and TRBJ1-1; tentatively, D is TRBD1 (5 bases). V was shortened by 3 bases and J by 5 bases, with 13 bases between the two germline ends. Germline loops: CDR1 SNHLY, CDR2 FYNNEI. The CDR3 is 14 residues long. The CDR3 DNA sequence: TGTGCCAGCAGTGACCGCCGGGGGTTTACTGAAGCTTTCTTT. Translating it yields CASSDRRGFTEAFF.

V usage is TRBV2 and J usage is TRBJ2-7; D may be TRBD1 (5 bases). This CDR3 spans 13 amino acids. CDR1 and CDR2 from the germline V gene are SNHLY and FYNNEI. V was clipped by 4 bases and J by 1 base, with 8 bases between them. The DNA of the CDR3 is TGTGCCAGCAGTGTACAGGTGTCCTACGAGCAGTACTTC. Protein: CASSVQVSYEQYF. The complete variable domain, with remaining parts taken from reference TRBV2 and TRBJ2-7, reads EPEVTQTPSHQVTQMGQEVILRCVPISNHLYFYWYRQILGQKVEFLVSFYNNEISEKSEIFDDQFSVERPDGSNFTLKIRSTKLEDSAMYFCASSVQVSYEQYFGPGTRLTVT.

The chain is built from TRBV18 and TRBJ2-4; D gene uncertain. CDR3 length: 12 residues. Germline CDR1 and CDR2: KGHSH and LQKENI. V was cut by 1 base and J by 6 bases, with 4 bases left in between. CDR3 sequence (DNA): TGTGCCAGCTCACCACGCGGAAACATTCAGTACTTC. Its protein product is CASSPRGNIQYF. Together with reference TRBV18 and TRBJ2-4, the CDR3 gives the full variable domain: NAGVMQNPRHLVRRRGQEARLRCSPMKGHSHVYWYRQLPEEGLKFMVYLQKENIIDESGMPKERFSAEFPKEGPSILRIQQVVRGDSAAYFCASSPRGNIQYFGAGTRLSVL.

The chain links TRBV11-1 to TRBJ2-7; D not certain. CDR3 length: 13 amino acids. Between the trimmed V and J ends, which lost 5 bases and 6 bases, there was a span of 14 bases. Germline CDR1 is SGHAT and CDR2 is FQDESV (reference sequence). CDR3 loop: CASSDPAAAEQYF. The CDR3 region has the DNA TGTGCCAGCAGCGATCCGGCCGCCGCCGAGCAGTACTTC.

The chain has TRBV4-1 and TRBJ2-7, with 8 nucleotides matching TRBD1. The junction had 7 bases not matched to a gene; V was cut back by 0 bases and J by 3 bases. The length of the CDR3 is 16 residues. The germline CDR1 and CDR2 sequences are MGHRA and YSYEKL. The CDR3 region has the DNA TGCGCCAGCAGCCAAGAAGGCCGGACAGGGAACTACGAGCAGTACTTC. It codes for CASSQEGRTGNYEQYF.

V gene TRBV5-1 combines with J gene TRBJ1-4, with TRBD1 as a possible D gene (6 bases). CDR1 SGHRS and CDR2 YFSETQ come from the germline V gene. Trimming removed 4 bases at V and 4 bases at J, with 14 bases between. This CDR3 spans 15 amino acids. CDR3 sequence: CASSIQGYDNEKLFF. CDR3 DNA: TGCGCCAGCAGCATTCAGGGGTACGATAATGAAAAACTGTTTTTT.

V is TRBV2 and J is TRBJ2-5; no reliable D call. CDR1 SNHLY and CDR2 FYNNEI come from the germline V gene. This CDR3 spans 13 amino acids. V was trimmed by 4 bases and J by 4 bases, leaving 10 bases between them. CDR3 in DNA: TGTGCCAGCAGTGGGTATGGCAGAGAGACCCAGTACTTC. Its translation is CASSGYGRETQYF.

The CDR3: CASSPSGSSYEQYF. The DNA of the CDR3 is TGTGCCAGCAGCCCTAGCGGGAGTTCCTACGAGCAGTACTTC. The genes are TRBV6-5 and TRBJ2-7, with 10 nucleotides matching TRBD2. This CDR3 region has 14 residues. Germline loops: CDR1 MNHEY, CDR2 SVGAGI. Trimming cost V 6 bases and J 1 base; bases outside gene matches: 3.

This clone has a handful of counts. The genes are TRBV6-1 and TRBJ2-2, with 13 positions matching TRBD2. Trimming at V came to 7 bases and at J to 8 bases, leaving 7 bases not matched to a gene. Germline values: CDR1 MNHNS, CDR2 SASEGT. The length of the CDR3 is 15 residues. The CDR3 here is CASMMGLAGRGELFF. The DNA of the CDR3 is TGTGCCAGCATGATGGGACTAGCGGGAAGGGGGGAGCTGTTTTTT.

The V call is TRBV19, the J call TRBJ2-7, with D possibly TRBD2 on 5 matching bases. V was pared by 4 bases and J by 0 bases, with 10 bases between. Germline loops: CDR1 LNHDA, CDR2 SQIVND (reference sequence). CDR3 length: 14 amino acids. The CDR3 loop reads CASSRTGVSYEQYF. The CDR3 DNA reads TGTGCCAGTAGTAGAACCGGGGTCTCCTACGAGCAGTACTTC.

V gene TRBV29-1 combines with J gene TRBJ2-5; possible D gene TRBD1, 6 bases. Looked up from germline, CDR1 is SQVTM and CDR2 is ANQGSEA. Trimming took off 7 bases at V and 1 base at J, with 22 bases between the two ends. CDR3 length: 16 amino acids. CDR3 loop: CSAEGVRGGVQETQYF. In nucleotides, the CDR3 is TGCAGCGCCGAAGGGGTGAGAGGGGGTGTCCAAGAGACCCAGTACTTC.